The present entry profiles one TCR beta chain with its context. The data were taken from a study of control samples from healthy donors and cancer patients. Assay: immunoSEQ multiplex PCR; the TCRdb copy retains only in-frame clones and omits some. The table records about 140,000 clones, about nine tenths of them present only once. CDR1 and CDR2 from the germline V gene are KGHDR and SFDVKD. Unmatched junction bases numbered 14, after V lost 6 bases and J lost 9 bases. This CDR3 has 16 amino acids. This chain links TRBV24-1 with TRBJ2-1; TRBD1 matches at 9 bases. Sequenced: blood. The sequence was collected from a young man in good health. In nucleotides, the CDR3 is TGTGCCACCAGTAATCCTCCGGGACAGGGAATAGGTGAGCAGTTCTTC. This encodes CATSNPPGQGIGEQFF.